Each of the 7 T cell receptor beta chains below was sequenced from the same sample in a study of shared clonotypes between healthy human individuals. Clones were sequenced by immunoSEQ multiplex PCR, and TCRdb holds only the in-frame ones, with some missing. Altogether about 1.5 million clones are present, 96% being singletons, with the ten largest covering approximately 1.1%. The sequenced sample consisted of naive CD4+ T cells sorted from blood. Subset of the sample: CD45RA+ positively selected. Every receptor here comes from a young man in good health.

The chain has TRBV5-5 and TRBJ2-5; D remains ambiguous. The CDR3 consists of 16 residues. The germline V and J ends were trimmed by 3 bases and 2 bases, with 17 bases remaining between them. From germline, CDR1 is SGHKS and CDR2 YYEKEE (reference sequence). This CDR3 reads CASSSNPYGGQETQYF. As DNA, the CDR3 is TGTGCCAGCAGCTCGAACCCTTATGGCGGACAAGAGACCCAGTACTTC.

The chain couples TRBV10-2 to TRBJ2-3, with 10 bases that match TRBD2. Looked up from germline, CDR1 is WSHSY and CDR2 is SAAADI. The junction had 3 bases not matched to a gene; V was cut back by 8 bases and J by 4 bases. This CDR3 comprises 13 residues. The CDR3: CASSAGGPDTQYF. The CDR3 DNA sequence: TGCGCCAGCTCAGCGGGAGGGCCAGATACGCAGTATTTT.

The V call is TRBV19, the J call TRBJ1-1, with D perhaps matching TRBD1 (5 bases). Trimming removed 6 bases at V and 13 bases at J, with 15 bases between. Per germline, CDR1 LNHDA and CDR2 SQIVND (reference sequence). There are 11 residues in the CDR3. Written as DNA, the CDR3 is TGTGCCAGTAGCCAGGGTCCGGGGGTTTTCTTT. Residues: CASSQGPGVFF.

The chain combines TRBV15 with TRBJ1-5; no firm D call. From germline, CDR1 is LNHNV and CDR2 YYDKDF (reference sequence). V dropped 8 bases and J dropped 4 bases, with 12 bases sitting between them. The CDR3 is 13 residues long. The CDR3 coding sequence is TGTGCCACCCATAAGGATACGAATCAGCCCCAGCATTTT. Protein sequence: CATHKDTNQPQHF.

The chain recombines TRBV7-6 with TRBJ1-1; D is ambiguous. This CDR3 region has 14 residues. Germline V gene data show CDR1 as SGHVS and CDR2 as FNYEAQ. Trimming pared 2 bases from V and 3 bases from J, leaving 10 bases between. CDR3 residues: CASSLFGRHTEAFF. In nucleotides, the CDR3 is TGTGCCAGCAGCTTATTTGGGAGGCACACTGAAGCTTTCTTT.

The chain combines TRBV2 with TRBJ2-1; no definite D call. The V gene's germline CDR1 is SNHLY and CDR2 FYNNEI. CDR3 size: 16 residues. V was pared by 7 bases and J by 1 base, with 17 bases between. The CDR3 is CASTHRRTKSYNEQFF. CDR3 DNA: TGTGCCAGCACCCATCGGCGAACTAAGTCCTACAATGAGCAGTTCTTC.

CDR3 sequence reads: CASSPRGRDLETQYF. The CDR3 bases are TGTGCCAGCTCACCACGCGGACGGGACTTGGAGACCCAGTACTTC. This chain links TRBV18 with TRBJ2-5; TRBD2 might be the D (6 bases). Trimming left V 1 base short and J 5 bases short, with 14 bases between. CDR1 KGHSH and CDR2 LQKENI come from the germline V gene. The CDR3 contains 15 residues. The full variable domain, with the rest looked up from reference TRBV18 and TRBJ2-5, is NAGVMQNPRHLVRRRGQEARLRCSPMKGHSHVYWYRQLPEEGLKFMVYLQKENIIDESGMPKERFSAEFPKEGPSILRIQQVVRGDSAAYFCASSPRGRDLETQYFGPGTRLLVL.